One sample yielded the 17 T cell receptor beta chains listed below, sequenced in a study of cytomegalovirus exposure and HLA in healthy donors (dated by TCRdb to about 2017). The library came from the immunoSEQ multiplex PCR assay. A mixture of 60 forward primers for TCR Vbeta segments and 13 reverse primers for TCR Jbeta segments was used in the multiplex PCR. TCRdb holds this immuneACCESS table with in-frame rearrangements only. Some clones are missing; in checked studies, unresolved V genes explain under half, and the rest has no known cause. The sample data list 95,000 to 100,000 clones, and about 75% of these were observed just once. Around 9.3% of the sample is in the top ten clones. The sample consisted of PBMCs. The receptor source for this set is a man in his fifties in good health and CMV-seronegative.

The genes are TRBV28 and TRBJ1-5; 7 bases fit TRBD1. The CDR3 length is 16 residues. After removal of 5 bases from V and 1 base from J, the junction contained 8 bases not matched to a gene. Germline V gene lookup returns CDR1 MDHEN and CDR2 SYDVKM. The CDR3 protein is CASSPSRQGSNQPQHF. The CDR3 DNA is TGTGCCAGCAGTCCATCCCGACAGGGAAGCAATCAGCCCCAGCATTTT. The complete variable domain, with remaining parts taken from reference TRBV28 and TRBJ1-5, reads DVKVTQSSRYLVKRTGEKVFLECVQDMDHENMFWYRQDPGLGLRLIYFSYDVKMKEKGDIPEGYSVSREKKERFSLILESASTNQTSMYLCASSPSRQGSNQPQHFGDGTRLSIL.

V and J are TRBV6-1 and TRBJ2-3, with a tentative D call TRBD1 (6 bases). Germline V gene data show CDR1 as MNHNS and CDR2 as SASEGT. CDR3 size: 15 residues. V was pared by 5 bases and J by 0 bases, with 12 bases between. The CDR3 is CASSSRQASTDTQYF. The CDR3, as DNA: TGTGCCAGCAGTTCCCGACAGGCTAGCACAGATACGCAGTATTTT.

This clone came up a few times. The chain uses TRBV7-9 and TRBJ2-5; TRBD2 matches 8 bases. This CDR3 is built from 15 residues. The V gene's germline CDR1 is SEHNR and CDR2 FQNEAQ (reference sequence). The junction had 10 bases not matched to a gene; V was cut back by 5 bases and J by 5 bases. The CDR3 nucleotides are TGTGCCAGCAGCAACCCCCAGCGGGGGTATGAGACCCAGTACTTC. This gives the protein CASSNPQRGYETQYF.

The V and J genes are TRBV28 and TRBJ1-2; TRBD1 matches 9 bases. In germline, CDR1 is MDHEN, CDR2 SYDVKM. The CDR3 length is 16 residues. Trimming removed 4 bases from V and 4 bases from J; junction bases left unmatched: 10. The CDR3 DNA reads TGTGCCAGCAGTTCCTCTCCGGGACAGGGCTCCTATGGCTACACCTTC. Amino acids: CASSSSPGQGSYGYTF.

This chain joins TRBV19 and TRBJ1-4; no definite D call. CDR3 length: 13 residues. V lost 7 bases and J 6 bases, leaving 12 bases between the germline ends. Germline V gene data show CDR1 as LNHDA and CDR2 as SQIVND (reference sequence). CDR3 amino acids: CASIGQRDEKLFF. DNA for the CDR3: TGTGCCAGTATCGGCCAGCGAGATGAAAAACTGTTTTTT.

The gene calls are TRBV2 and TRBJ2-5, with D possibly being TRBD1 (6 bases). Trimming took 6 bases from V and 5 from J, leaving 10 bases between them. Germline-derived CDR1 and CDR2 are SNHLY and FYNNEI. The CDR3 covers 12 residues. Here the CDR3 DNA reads TGTGCCAGCAGGGCAGGGGTTGAGACCCAGTACTTC. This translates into CASRAGVETQYF.

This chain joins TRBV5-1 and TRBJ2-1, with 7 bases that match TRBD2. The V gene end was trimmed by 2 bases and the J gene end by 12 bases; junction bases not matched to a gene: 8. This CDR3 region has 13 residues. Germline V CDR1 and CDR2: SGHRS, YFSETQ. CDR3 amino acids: CASSFSGLKGQFF. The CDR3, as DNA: TGCGCCAGCAGCTTTAGCGGGCTTAAGGGGCAGTTCTTC.

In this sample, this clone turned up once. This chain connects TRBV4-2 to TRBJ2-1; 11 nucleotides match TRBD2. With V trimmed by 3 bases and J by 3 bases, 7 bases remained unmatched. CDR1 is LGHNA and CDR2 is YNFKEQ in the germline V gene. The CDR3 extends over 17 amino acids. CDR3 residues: CASSHILAGELYNEQFF. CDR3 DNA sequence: TGTGCCAGCAGCCACATACTAGCGGGAGAACTCTACAATGAGCAGTTCTTC.

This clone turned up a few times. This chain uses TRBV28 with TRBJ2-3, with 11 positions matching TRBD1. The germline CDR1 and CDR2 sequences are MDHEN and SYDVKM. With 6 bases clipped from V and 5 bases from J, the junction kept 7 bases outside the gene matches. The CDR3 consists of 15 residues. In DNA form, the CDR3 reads TGTGCCAGCAGCCCGGACAGGGGGCGCGGAGATACGCAGTATTTT. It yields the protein CASSPDRGRGDTQYF.

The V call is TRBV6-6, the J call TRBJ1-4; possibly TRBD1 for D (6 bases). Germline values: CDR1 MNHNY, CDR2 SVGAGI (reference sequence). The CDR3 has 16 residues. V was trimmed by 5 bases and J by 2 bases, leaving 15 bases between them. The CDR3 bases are TGTGCCAGCAGTAGAGGGGGTCATGGGACTAATGAAAAACTGTTTTTT. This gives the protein CASSRGGHGTNEKLFF.

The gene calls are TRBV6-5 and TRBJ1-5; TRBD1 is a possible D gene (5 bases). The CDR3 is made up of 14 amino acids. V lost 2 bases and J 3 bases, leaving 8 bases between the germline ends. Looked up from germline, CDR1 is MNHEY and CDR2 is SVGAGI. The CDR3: CASSYRGTNQPQHF. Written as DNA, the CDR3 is TGTGCCAGCAGTTACCGGGGGACCAATCAGCCCCAGCATTTT.

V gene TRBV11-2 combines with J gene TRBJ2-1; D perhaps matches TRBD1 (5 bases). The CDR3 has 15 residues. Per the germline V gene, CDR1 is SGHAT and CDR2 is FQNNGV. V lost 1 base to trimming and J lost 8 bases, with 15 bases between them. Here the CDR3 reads CASSLVGRVKDEQFF. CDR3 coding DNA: TGTGCCAGCAGCTTAGTTGGCAGGGTAAAGGATGAGCAGTTCTTC.

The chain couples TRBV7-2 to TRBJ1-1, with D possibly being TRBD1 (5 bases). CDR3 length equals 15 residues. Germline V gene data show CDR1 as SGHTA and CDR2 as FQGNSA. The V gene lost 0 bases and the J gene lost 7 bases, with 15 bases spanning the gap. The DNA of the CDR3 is TGTGCCAGCAGCTTAGCGGGGCTAAGTGGTGTTGAAGCTTTCTTT. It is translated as CASSLAGLSGVEAFF. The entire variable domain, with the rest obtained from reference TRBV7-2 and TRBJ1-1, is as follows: GAGVSQSPSNKVTEKGKDVELRCDPISGHTALYWYRQSLGQGLEFLIYFQGNSAPDKSGLPSDRFSAERTGGSVSTLTIQRTQQEDSAVYLCASSLAGLSGVEAFFGQGTRLTVV.

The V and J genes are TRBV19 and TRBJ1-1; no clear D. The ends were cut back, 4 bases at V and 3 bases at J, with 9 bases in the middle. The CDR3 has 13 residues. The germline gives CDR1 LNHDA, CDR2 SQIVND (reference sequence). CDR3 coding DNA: TGTGCCAGTAGTAGTACTACGGACACTGAAGCTTTCTTT. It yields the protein CASSSTTDTEAFF.

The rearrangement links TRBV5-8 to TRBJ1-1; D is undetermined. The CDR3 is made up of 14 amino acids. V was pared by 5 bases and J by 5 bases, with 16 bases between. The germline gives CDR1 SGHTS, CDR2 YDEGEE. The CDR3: CASRRYPTWTEAFF. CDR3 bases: TGTGCCAGCAGGCGGTACCCAACGTGGACTGAAGCTTTCTTT.

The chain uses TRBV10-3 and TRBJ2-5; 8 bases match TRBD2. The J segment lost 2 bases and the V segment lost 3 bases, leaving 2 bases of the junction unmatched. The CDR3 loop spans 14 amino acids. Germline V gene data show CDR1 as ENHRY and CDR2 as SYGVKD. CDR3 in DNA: TGTGCCATCAGTGATAGCGGGGTGCAAGAGACCCAGTACTTC. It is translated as CAISDSGVQETQYF.

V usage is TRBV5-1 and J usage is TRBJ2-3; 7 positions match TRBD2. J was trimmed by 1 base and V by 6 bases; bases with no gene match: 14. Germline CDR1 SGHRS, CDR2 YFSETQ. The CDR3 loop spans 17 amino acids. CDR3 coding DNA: TGCGCCAGCAACGGCTATCTGGCTAGCGGAGGCACAGATACGCAGTATTTT. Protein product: CASNGYLASGGTDTQYF.